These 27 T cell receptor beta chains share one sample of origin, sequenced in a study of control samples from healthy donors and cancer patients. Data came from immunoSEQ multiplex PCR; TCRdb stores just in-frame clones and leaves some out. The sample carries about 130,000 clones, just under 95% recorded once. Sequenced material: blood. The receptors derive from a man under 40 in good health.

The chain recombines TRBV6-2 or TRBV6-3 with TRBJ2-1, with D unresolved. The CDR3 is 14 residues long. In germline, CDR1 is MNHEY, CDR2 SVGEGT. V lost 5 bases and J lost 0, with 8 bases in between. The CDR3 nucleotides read TGTGCCAGCAGTAGGCTTGGCTCCTACAATGAGCAGTTCTTC. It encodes CASSRLGSYNEQFF.

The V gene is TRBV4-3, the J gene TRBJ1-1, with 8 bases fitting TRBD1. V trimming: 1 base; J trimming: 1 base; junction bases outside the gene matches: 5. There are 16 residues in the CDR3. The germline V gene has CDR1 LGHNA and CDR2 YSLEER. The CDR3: CASSQGQGRANTEAFF. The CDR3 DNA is TGCGCCAGCAGCCAAGGACAGGGGCGGGCGAACACTGAAGCTTTCTTT.

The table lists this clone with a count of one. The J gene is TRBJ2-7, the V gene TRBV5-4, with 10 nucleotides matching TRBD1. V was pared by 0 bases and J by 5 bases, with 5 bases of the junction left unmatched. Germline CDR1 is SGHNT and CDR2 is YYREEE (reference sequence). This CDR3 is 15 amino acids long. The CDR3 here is CASSLGQGASNEQYF. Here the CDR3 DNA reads TGTGCCAGCAGCTTGGGACAGGGGGCGAGCAACGAGCAGTACTTC.

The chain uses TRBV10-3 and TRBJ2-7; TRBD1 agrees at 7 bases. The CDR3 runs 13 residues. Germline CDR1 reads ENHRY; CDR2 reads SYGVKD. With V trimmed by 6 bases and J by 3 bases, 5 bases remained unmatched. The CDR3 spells CAISDGTDYEQYF. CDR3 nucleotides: TGTGCCATCAGCGATGGGACAGACTACGAGCAGTACTTC.

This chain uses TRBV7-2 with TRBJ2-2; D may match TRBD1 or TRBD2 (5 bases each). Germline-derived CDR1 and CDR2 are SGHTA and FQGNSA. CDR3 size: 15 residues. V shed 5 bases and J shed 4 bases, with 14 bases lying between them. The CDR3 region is CASSLQGPGTGELFF. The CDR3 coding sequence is TGTGCCAGCAGCCTCCAGGGACCCGGCACCGGGGAGCTGTTTTTT.

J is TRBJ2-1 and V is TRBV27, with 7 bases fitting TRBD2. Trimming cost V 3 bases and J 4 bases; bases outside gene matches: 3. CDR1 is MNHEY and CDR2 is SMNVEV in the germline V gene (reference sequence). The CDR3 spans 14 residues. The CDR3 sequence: CASSFSGRYNEQFF. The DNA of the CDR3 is TGTGCCAGCAGTTTTAGCGGGCGGTACAATGAGCAGTTCTTC.

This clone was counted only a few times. The CDR3 sequence is CSASLAGGRYEQYF. The CDR3 DNA reads as TGCAGCGCTAGTTTAGCGGGGGGGCGGTACGAGCAGTACTTC. The chain is built from TRBV29-1 and TRBJ2-7, with 11 bases matching TRBD2. The germline V gene encodes CDR1 SQVTM and CDR2 ANQGSEA. The V segment lost 7 bases and the J segment 4 bases; nucleotides outside the gene matches: 9. There are 14 residues in the CDR3.

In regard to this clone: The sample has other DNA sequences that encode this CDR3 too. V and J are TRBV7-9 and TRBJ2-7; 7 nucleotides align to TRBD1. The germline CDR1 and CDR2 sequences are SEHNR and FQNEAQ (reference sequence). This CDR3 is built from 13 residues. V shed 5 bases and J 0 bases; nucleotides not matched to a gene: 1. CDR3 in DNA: TGTGCCAGCAGCAGGGACAGCTCCTACGAGCAGTACTTC. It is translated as CASSRDSSYEQYF.

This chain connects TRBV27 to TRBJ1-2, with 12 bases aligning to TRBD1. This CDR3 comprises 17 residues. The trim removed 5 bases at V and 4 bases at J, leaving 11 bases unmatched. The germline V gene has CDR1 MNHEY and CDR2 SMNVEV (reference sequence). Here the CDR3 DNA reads TGTGCCAGCAGTCGATCCGGGACAGGGGGCGCGGCCTATGGCTACACCTTC. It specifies CASSRSGTGGAAYGYTF.

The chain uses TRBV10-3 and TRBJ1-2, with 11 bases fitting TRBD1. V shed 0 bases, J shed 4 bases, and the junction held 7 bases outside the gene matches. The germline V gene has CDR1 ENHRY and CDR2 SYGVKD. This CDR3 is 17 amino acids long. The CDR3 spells CAISESGQGELGYGYTF. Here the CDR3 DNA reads TGTGCCATCAGTGAGTCGGGACAGGGGGAACTAGGCTATGGCTACACCTTC.

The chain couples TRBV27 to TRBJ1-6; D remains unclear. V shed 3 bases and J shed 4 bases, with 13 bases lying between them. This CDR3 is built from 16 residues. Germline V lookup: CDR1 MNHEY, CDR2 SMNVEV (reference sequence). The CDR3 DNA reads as TGTGCCAGCAGTTTTACGGAATCCCCTTATAATTCACCCCTCCACTTT. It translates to CASSFTESPYNSPLHF.

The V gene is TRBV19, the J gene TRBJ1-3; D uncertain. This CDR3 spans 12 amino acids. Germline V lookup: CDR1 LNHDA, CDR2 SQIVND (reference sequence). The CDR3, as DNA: TGTGCTAAGCGGGCATCCGGAAACACCATATATTTT. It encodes CAKRASGNTIYF. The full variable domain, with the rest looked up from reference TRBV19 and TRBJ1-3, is DGGITQSPKYLFRKEGQNVTLSCEQNLNHDAMYWYRQDPGQGLRLIYYSQIVNDFQKGDIAEGYSVSREKKESFPLTVTSAQKNPTAFYLCAKRASGNTIYFGEGSWLTVV.

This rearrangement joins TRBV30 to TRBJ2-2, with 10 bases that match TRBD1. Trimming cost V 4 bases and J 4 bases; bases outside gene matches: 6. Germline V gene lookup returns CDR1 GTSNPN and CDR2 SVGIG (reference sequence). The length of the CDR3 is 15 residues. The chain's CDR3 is CAWTMTGGGTGELFF. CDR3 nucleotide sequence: TGTGCCTGGACCATGACAGGGGGCGGCACCGGGGAGCTGTTTTTT.

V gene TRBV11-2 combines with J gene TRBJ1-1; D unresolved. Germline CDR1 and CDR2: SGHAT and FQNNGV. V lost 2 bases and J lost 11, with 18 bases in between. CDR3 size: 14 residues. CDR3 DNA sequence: TGTGCCAGCAGCTTAAGCCAGCAACACACGTGGGCTTTCTTT. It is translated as CASSLSQQHTWAFF.

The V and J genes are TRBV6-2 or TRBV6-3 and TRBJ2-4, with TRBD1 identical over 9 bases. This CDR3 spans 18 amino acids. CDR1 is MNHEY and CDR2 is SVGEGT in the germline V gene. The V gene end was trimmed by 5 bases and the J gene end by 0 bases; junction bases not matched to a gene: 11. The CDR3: CASSRPGTGMVAKNIQYF. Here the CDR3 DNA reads TGTGCCAGCAGTCGTCCCGGGACAGGGATGGTAGCCAAAAACATTCAGTACTTC.

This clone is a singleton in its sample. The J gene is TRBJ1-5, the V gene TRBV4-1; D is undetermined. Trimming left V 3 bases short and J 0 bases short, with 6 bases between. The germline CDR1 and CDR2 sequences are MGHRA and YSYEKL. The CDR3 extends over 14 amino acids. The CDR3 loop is CASSHDPSNQPQHF. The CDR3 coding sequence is TGCGCCAGCAGCCACGACCCTAGCAATCAGCCCCAGCATTTT.

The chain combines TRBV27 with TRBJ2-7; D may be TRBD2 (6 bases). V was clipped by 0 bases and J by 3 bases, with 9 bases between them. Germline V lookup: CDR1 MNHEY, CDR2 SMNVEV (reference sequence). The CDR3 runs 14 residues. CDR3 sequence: CASSLSGDFYEQYF. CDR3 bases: TGTGCCAGCAGTTTATCGGGGGACTTCTACGAGCAGTACTTC.

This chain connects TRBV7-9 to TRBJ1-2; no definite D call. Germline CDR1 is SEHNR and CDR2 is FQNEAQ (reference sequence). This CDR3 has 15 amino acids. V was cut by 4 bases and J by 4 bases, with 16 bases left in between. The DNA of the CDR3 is TGTGCCAGCAGCTCCTCACACCAGGTTTTCTATGGCTACACCTTC. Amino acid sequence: CASSSSHQVFYGYTF.

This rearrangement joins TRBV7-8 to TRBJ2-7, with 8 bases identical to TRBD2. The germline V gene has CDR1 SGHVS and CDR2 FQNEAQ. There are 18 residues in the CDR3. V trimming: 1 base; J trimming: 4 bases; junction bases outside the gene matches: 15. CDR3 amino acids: CASSLGGRGGRPPYEQYF. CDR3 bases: TGTGCCAGCAGCTTAGGGGGCCGGGGGGGGCGCCCCCCGTACGAGCAGTACTTC.

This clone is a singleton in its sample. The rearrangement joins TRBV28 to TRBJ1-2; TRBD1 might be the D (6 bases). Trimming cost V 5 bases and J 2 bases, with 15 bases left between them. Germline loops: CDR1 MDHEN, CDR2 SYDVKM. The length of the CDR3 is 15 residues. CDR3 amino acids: CASSLTGQGNYGYTF. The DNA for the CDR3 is TGTGCCAGCAGTCTTACAGGGCAGGGCAACTATGGCTACACCTTC.

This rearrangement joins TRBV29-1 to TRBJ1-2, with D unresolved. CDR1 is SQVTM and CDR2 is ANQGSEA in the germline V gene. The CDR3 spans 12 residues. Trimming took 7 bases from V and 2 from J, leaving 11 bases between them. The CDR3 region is CSARPPNYGYTF. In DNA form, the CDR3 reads TGCAGCGCTCGTCCTCCGAACTATGGCTACACCTTC.

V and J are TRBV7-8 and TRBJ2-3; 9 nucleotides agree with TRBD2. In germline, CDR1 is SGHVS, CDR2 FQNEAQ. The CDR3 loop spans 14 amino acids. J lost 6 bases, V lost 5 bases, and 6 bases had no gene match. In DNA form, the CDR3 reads TGTGCCAGCAGCGTAGGCGGGGGGGCGGATACGCAGTATTTT. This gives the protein CASSVGGGADTQYF. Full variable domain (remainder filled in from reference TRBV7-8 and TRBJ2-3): GAGVSQSPRYKVAKRGQDVALRCDPISGHVSLFWYQQALGQGPEFLTYFQNEAQLDKSGLPSDRFFAERPEGSVSTLKIQRTQQEDSAVYLCASSVGGGADTQYFGPGTRLTVL.

CDR3 amino acids: CASSLVGGREGGYTF. The CDR3 coding sequence is TGTGCCAGCAGCTTAGTGGGTGGGCGGGAAGGAGGCTACACCTTC. The chain couples TRBV7-3 to TRBJ1-2; D remains ambiguous. This CDR3 spans 15 amino acids. Trimming shortened V by 2 bases and J by 8 bases, and 18 bases separated the two germline ends. Germline V gene lookup returns CDR1 SGHTA and CDR2 FQGTGA. Looking up the rest from reference TRBV7-3 and TRBJ1-2 gives the full variable domain: GAGVSQTPSNKVTEKGKYVELRCDPISGHTALYWYRQSLGQGPEFLIYFQGTGAADDSGLPNDRFFAVRPEGSVSTLKIQRTERGDSAVYLCASSLVGGREGGYTFGSGTRLTVV.

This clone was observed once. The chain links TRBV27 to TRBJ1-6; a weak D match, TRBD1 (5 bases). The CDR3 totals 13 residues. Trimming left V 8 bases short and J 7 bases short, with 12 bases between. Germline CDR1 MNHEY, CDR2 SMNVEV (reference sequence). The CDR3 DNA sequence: TGTGCCAGCCAGGGACGCGAGAATTCACCCCTCCACTTT. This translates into CASQGRENSPLHF.

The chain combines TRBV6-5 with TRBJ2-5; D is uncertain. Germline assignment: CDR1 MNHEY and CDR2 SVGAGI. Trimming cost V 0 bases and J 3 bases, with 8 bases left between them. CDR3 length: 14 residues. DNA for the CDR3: TGTGCCAGCAGTTACTCGCGTCAGAAAGAGACCCAGTACTTC. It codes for CASSYSRQKETQYF.

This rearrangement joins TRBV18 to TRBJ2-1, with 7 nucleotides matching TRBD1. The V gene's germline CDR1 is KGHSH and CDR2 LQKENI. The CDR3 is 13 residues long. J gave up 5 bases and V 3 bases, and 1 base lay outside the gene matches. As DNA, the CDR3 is TGTGCCAGCTCACCGGGGACAGACAATGAGCAGTTCTTC. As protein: CASSPGTDNEQFF.

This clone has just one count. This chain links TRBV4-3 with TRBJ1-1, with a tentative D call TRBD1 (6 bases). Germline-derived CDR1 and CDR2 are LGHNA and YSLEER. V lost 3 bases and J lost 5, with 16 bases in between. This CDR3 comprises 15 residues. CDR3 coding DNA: TGCGCCAGCAGCCACGTACCAGCAGGGGTAACTGAAGCTTTCTTT. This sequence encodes CASSHVPAGVTEAFF.